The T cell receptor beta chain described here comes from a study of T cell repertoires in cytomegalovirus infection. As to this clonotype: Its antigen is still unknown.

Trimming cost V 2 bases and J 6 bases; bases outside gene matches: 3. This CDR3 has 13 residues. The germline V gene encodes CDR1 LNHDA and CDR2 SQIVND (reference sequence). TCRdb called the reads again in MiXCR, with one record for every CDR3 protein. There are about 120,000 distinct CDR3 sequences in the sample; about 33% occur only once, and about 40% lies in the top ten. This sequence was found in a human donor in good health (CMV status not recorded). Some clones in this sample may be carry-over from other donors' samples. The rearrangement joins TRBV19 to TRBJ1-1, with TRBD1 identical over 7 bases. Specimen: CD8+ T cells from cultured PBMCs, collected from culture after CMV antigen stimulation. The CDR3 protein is CASSITGVSEAFF. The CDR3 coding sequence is TGTGCCAGTAGTATAACAGGGGTTTCTGAAGCTTTCTTT.